Below, 22 T cell receptor beta chains from the same sample are listed, as sequenced in a study of Ad26.COV2.S vaccination and SARS-CoV-2 variants. This table comes from immunoSEQ multiplex PCR, and its TCRdb copy is limited to in-frame clones, with some not included. The sample records fewer than 150,000 clones, more than 80% being singletons. The sample in question was peripheral blood, obtained after recovery from COVID-19. The receptor set was obtained from a human donor who had recovered from COVID-19.

This chain joins TRBV28 and TRBJ2-5; a weak D match, TRBD1 (5 bases). CDR3 length equals 15 residues. Per the germline V gene, CDR1 is MDHEN and CDR2 is SYDVKM. V was cut by 5 bases and J by 2 bases, with 15 bases left in between. CDR3 nucleotides: TGTGCCAGCAGTCGCCCTGACAGCACACAAGAGACCCAGTACTTC. It encodes CASSRPDSTQETQYF.

The CDR3 DNA sequence: TGTGCCAGCAGGTTGAACACTGAAGCTTTCTTT. Translation gives CASRLNTEAFF. J is TRBJ1-1 and V is TRBV2; D is undetermined. The CDR3 length is 11 residues. The V gene's germline CDR1 is SNHLY and CDR2 FYNNEI. V lost 6 bases, J lost 0 bases, and 2 bases lay in between.

The rearrangement joins TRBV19 to TRBJ1-2; no definite D call. Trimming removed 2 bases from V and 2 bases from J, with 21 bases in between. The length of the CDR3 is 18 residues. Per the germline V gene, CDR1 is LNHDA and CDR2 is SQIVND (reference sequence). The CDR3 DNA is TGTGCCAGTAGTATACCCCTCCTCCCGGGAGCTCCCAACTATGGCTACACCTTC. Translated, it gives CASSIPLLPGAPNYGYTF.

CDR3 region: CASSPEVESGGYNSPLHF. The CDR3 bases are TGCGCCAGCAGCCCCGAAGTAGAGAGCGGAGGCTATAATTCACCCCTCCACTTT. V usage is TRBV4-3 and J usage is TRBJ1-6; the D is unclear. The CDR3 extends over 18 amino acids. The germline CDR1 and CDR2 sequences are LGHNA and YSLEER. The V gene lost 4 bases and the J gene lost 3 bases, with 19 bases spanning the gap.

This rearrangement joins TRBV20-1 to TRBJ1-2; D unresolved. Germline loops: CDR1 DFQATT, CDR2 SNEGSKA (reference sequence). The V end was cut by 0 bases, the J end by 9 bases, with 8 bases between. The CDR3 covers 11 residues. The CDR3 loop is CSARDNDRYTF. The CDR3 nucleotides read TGCAGTGCTAGAGATAACGACCGCTACACCTTC.

The chain recombines TRBV5-4 with TRBJ1-1; weak D call: TRBD1 (5 bases). The V end was cut by 0 bases, the J end by 6 bases, with 15 bases between. Germline values: CDR1 SGHNT, CDR2 YYREEE (reference sequence). This CDR3 has 15 amino acids. For the CDR3, the DNA is TGTGCCAGCAGCTTGGCCCGCAGGGAAGTCTCTGAAGCTTTCTTT. Residues: CASSLARREVSEAFF. Variable domain in full (rest from reference TRBV5-4 and TRBJ1-1): ETGVTQSPTHLIKTRGQQVTLRCSSQSGHNTVSWYQQALGQGPQFIFQYYREEENGRGNFPPRFSGLQFPNYSSELNVNALELDDSALYLCASSLARREVSEAFFGQGTRLTVV.

V and J are TRBV18 and TRBJ2-3; possibly TRBD1 for D (5 bases). The CDR3 has 16 residues. Germline-derived CDR1 and CDR2 are KGHSH and LQKENI. Trimming removed 1 base from V and 3 bases from J, with 14 bases in between. This CDR3 reads CASSPRSWQGTDTQYF. CDR3 bases: TGTGCCAGCTCACCACGTTCGTGGCAGGGAACAGATACGCAGTATTTT.

The chain is built from TRBV6-5 and TRBJ2-2; 8 bases are shared with TRBD1. Germline V gene data show CDR1 as MNHEY and CDR2 as SVGAGI. The CDR3 extends over 15 amino acids. V shed 7 bases and J 10 bases; nucleotides not matched to a gene: 14. The CDR3 reads CASNPGRGLGEELFF. The CDR3 DNA follows: TGTGCCAGCAACCCTGGCAGGGGGCTCGGGGAGGAGCTGTTTTTT.

This chain connects TRBV7-9 to TRBJ1-2, with TRBD1 identical over 7 bases. CDR1 and CDR2 (germline): SEHNR, FQNEAQ (reference sequence). The length of the CDR3 is 15 residues. The ends lost 5 bases at V and 0 bases at J; junction bases unmatched: 6. This CDR3 reads CASSVVTGPNYGYTF. The CDR3 DNA reads as TGTGCCAGCAGCGTAGTGACAGGGCCTAACTATGGCTACACCTTC.

This clone was detected once. The V gene is TRBV10-3, the J gene TRBJ2-1, with unresolved D. The CDR3 runs to 11 residues. Germline V CDR1 and CDR2: ENHRY, SYGVKD. The V gene lost 4 bases and the J gene lost 6 bases, with 4 bases spanning the gap. The CDR3 loop is CAISVSNEQFF. CDR3 DNA sequence: TGTGCCATCAGTGTAAGCAATGAGCAGTTCTTC.

The chain employs TRBV28 and TRBJ1-6; D is perhaps TRBD1 (6 bases). Germline V gene sequence: CDR1 MDHEN, CDR2 SYDVKM. The CDR3 loop spans 14 amino acids. V was trimmed by 3 bases and J by 6 bases, leaving 9 bases between them. Here the CDR3 reads CASSFDRSNSPLHF. CDR3 in DNA: TGTGCCAGCAGTTTTGACAGGAGTAATTCACCCCTCCACTTT.

The rearrangement uses TRBV2 and TRBJ1-1; the D is unclear. Germline CDR1 reads SNHLY; CDR2 reads FYNNEI. Trimming cost V 4 bases and J 1 base, with 4 bases left between them. CDR3 length: 12 amino acids. The CDR3 nucleotides are TGTGCCAGCAGTGCACAGAACACTGAAGCTTTCTTT. Its protein is CASSAQNTEAFF.

The gene calls are TRBV2 and TRBJ1-2; D is undetermined. CDR3 length equals 14 residues. CDR1 SNHLY and CDR2 FYNNEI come from the germline V gene. The V end was cut by 0 bases, the J end by 2 bases, with 7 bases between. CDR3 sequence reads: CASSEAAQNYGYTF. DNA for the CDR3: TGTGCCAGCAGTGAAGCCGCCCAGAACTATGGCTACACCTTC.

This clone came up a few times. This sequence joins TRBV4-3 and TRBJ2-7; D possibly corresponds to TRBD2 (5 bases). Trimming removed 0 bases at V and 2 bases at J, with 11 bases between. The CDR3 loop spans 15 amino acids. Germline CDR1 reads LGHNA; CDR2 reads YSLEER. The CDR3 reads CASSQESLGAYEQYF. As DNA, the CDR3 is TGCGCCAGCAGCCAAGAAAGTCTGGGAGCCTACGAGCAGTACTTC.

This chain links TRBV5-4 with TRBJ2-7, with D perhaps assigned TRBD1 or TRBD2 (5 bases each). Looked up from germline, CDR1 is SGHNT and CDR2 is YYREEE (reference sequence). There are 13 residues in the CDR3. V shed 4 bases and J shed 3 bases, with 11 bases lying between them. CDR3 bases: TGTGCCAGCAGCATTTTGGGGGACTACGAGCAGTACTTC. Its translation: CASSILGDYEQYF.

There are a few counts of this clone. V gene TRBV19 combines with J gene TRBJ1-1, with 7 bases fitting TRBD1. The CDR3 spans 14 residues. The V and J ends lost 6 bases and 1 base, in that order; junction bases with no gene match: 5. Per germline, CDR1 LNHDA and CDR2 SQIVND (reference sequence). CDR3: CASSPGTANTEAFF. CDR3 sequence (DNA): TGTGCCAGTAGCCCCGGGACAGCGAACACTGAAGCTTTCTTT.

This chain uses TRBV5-5 with TRBJ2-7; TRBD2 agrees at 9 bases. CDR3 size: 16 residues. The J segment lost 4 bases and the V segment lost 4 bases, leaving 12 bases of the junction unmatched. Germline CDR1 is SGHKS and CDR2 is YYEKEE (reference sequence). The CDR3: CASSRSEAGGSYEQYF. CDR3 DNA: TGTGCCAGCAGCAGATCCGAAGCGGGGGGAAGTTACGAGCAGTACTTC.

The chain recombines TRBV7-9 with TRBJ2-7; 10 bases line up with TRBD1. The ends lost 5 bases at V and 5 bases at J; junction bases unmatched: 18. Germline assignment: CDR1 SEHNR and CDR2 FQNEAQ (reference sequence). This CDR3 has 18 residues. This CDR3 reads CASSPTGQGGSVSDEQYF. The CDR3 DNA is TGTGCCAGCAGCCCTACCGGACAGGGGGGCAGCGTTTCGGACGAGCAGTACTTC.

The genes are TRBV28 and TRBJ1-5; D is undetermined. The CDR3 contains 15 residues. V lost 7 bases and J 5 bases, leaving 18 bases between the germline ends. Germline CDR1 reads MDHEN; CDR2 reads SYDVKM. CDR3 protein: CASTPGGEWYQPQHF. CDR3 sequence (DNA): TGTGCCAGCACCCCCGGTGGAGAATGGTATCAGCCCCAGCATTTT.

The rearrangement joins TRBV2 to TRBJ1-4; D unclear. V shed 6 bases and J shed 0 bases, with 14 bases lying between them. CDR3 length equals 16 residues. Germline V gene lookup returns CDR1 SNHLY and CDR2 FYNNEI. The CDR3 DNA is TGTGCCAGCAGGGCCCTAGTTTATGCAACTAATGAAAAACTGTTTTTT. Encoded protein: CASRALVYATNEKLFF.

V and J are TRBV15 and TRBJ2-7; a weak D match, TRBD1 (5 bases). Germline V lookup: CDR1 LNHNV, CDR2 YYDKDF (reference sequence). This CDR3 is built from 13 residues. Trimming shortened V by 1 base and J by 5 bases, and 9 bases separated the two germline ends. CDR3 sequence reads: CATSRGRRDEQYF. In DNA form, the CDR3 reads TGTGCCACCAGCAGAGGTCGCAGGGACGAGCAGTACTTC.

The CDR3 nucleotides are TGTGCCAGTAGTATAGGAGGGGCAGAAGCTTTCTTT. It specifies CASSIGGAEAFF. V gene TRBV19 combines with J gene TRBJ1-1; the D gene is possibly TRBD1 (5 bases). The CDR3 runs 12 residues. The germline gives CDR1 LNHDA, CDR2 SQIVND (reference sequence). The germline V and J ends were trimmed by 1 base and 8 bases, with 8 bases remaining between them.